Listed below are T cell receptor beta chains from one sample, sequenced in a study of control samples from healthy donors and cancer patients. Method: immunoSEQ multiplex PCR; TCRdb's copy keeps in-frame clones and lacks some. The data contain some 100,000 clones, about 90% of them singletons. The sequenced sample was blood. These TCRs come from a woman in her fifties or sixties in good health. CDR3s include the opening cysteine and the closing phenylalanine or tryptophan. The order of the fields is J gene, V gene, clone size, D gene, CDR3 protein, CDR3 DNA. The D gene is left open where the match is weak. Expanded clones are given a class, and other clones once, few, many or no size at all.

>TRBJ2-2|TRBV21-1|-|-
CASSKWGNTGELFF
TGTGCCAGCAGCAAATGGGGAAACACCGGGGAGCTGTTTTTT
>TRBJ1-2|TRBV11-2|-|-
CASSQTPSWVAGYTF
TGTGCCAGCAGCCAGACCCCTAGCTGGGTGGCTGGCTACACCTTC
>TRBJ2-3|TRBV6-5|-|-
CASSLVGGKGPDTQYF
TGTGCCAGCAGTTTAGTCGGCGGGAAGGGGCCAGATACGCAGTATTTT
>TRBJ1-1|TRBV5-1|once|-
CASATGQGLGNTEAFF
TGCGCCAGCGCTACCGGCCAGGGGCTGGGGAACACTGAAGCTTTCTTT
>TRBJ1-5|TRBV7-8|once|-
CASSPNPYSNQPQHF
TGTGCCAGCAGTCCGAACCCGTATAGCAATCAGCCCCAGCATTTT
>TRBJ2-1|TRBV28|-|-
CASSFNEQFF
TGTGCCAGCAGTTTCAATGAGCAGTTCTTC
>TRBJ1-6|TRBV29-1|-|-
CSGGPGARSPLHF
TGCAGCGGGGGCCCGGGGGCAAGATCACCCCTCCACTTT
>TRBJ2-4|TRBV7-9|-|-
CASAGSKNIQYF
TGTGCCAGTGCAGGGTCCAAAAACATTCAGTACTTC
>TRBJ2-3|TRBV7-2|once|TRBD1
CASSFGDRAADTQYF
TGTGCCAGCAGCTTTGGGGACAGGGCAGCAGATACGCAGTATTTT
>TRBJ2-1|TRBV11-2|once|-
CASSFPTTSEQFF
TGTGCCAGCAGCTTCCCCACAACAAGTGAGCAGTTCTTC
>TRBJ1-1|TRBV15|-|-
CATSSNMNTEAFF
TGTGCCACCAGCAGCAATATGAACACTGAAGCTTTCTTT
>TRBJ1-1|TRBV11-2|-|TRBD1
CASSRTGVWRGTEAFF
TGTGCCAGCAGCCGGACAGGGGTCTGGCGGGGCACTGAAGCTTTCTTT
>TRBJ2-1|TRBV29-1|once|-
CSVEEAWTVPYNEQFF
TGCAGCGTTGAAGAAGCTTGGACAGTCCCCTACAATGAGCAGTTCTTC
>TRBJ1-2|TRBV25-1|once|-
CASSESGPAINGYTF
TGTGCCAGCAGTGAATCAGGTCCGGCCATTAATGGCTACACCTTC
>TRBJ1-2|TRBV7-2|-|-
CASSLMENYGYTF
TGTGCCAGCAGCTTAATGGAGAACTATGGCTACACCTTC
>TRBJ1-1|TRBV7-9|once|-
CASSLAGLPGGPEAFF
TGTGCCAGCAGCTTAGCGGGCCTTCCGGGGGGACCTGAAGCTTTCTTT
>TRBJ2-6|TRBV19|-|TRBD1
CASSMAGGRRAPGANVLTF
TGTGCCAGTAGTATGGCAGGGGGCCGAAGGGCCCCTGGGGCCAACGTCCTGACTTTC
>TRBJ1-5|TRBV6-4|-|-
CASSDPGQFSNQPQHF
TGTGCCAGCAGTGACCCCGGACAGTTTAGCAATCAGCCCCAGCATTTT
>TRBJ1-5|TRBV28|-|-
CASSPGSRYQPQHF
TGTGCCAGCAGCCCCGGGTCACGATATCAGCCCCAGCATTTT
>TRBJ1-4|TRBV9|-|-
CASSVEQVNEKLFF
TGTGCCAGCAGCGTAGAACAGGTTAATGAAAAACTGTTTTTT
>TRBJ2-5|TRBV2|-|-
CASSDFTLVRETQYF
TGTGCCAGCAGTGACTTTACGCTGGTGCGGGAGACCCAGTACTTC
>TRBJ2-7|TRBV27|-|-
CASSVRVANEQYF
TGTGCCAGCAGCGTCCGGGTCGCCAACGAGCAGTACTTC
>TRBJ2-3|TRBV19|-|-
CASSIDIGTDTQYF
TGTGCCAGTAGTATAGACATAGGGACAGATACGCAGTATTTT
>TRBJ1-3|TRBV4-1|-|-
CASSQDKGPGNTIYF
TGCGCCAGCAGCCAAGATAAGGGGCCTGGAAACACCATATATTTT
>TRBJ2-3|TRBV3-1/TRBV3-2|-|TRBD2
CASSQDLTSGGADTQYF
TGTGCCAGCAGCCAAGATTTGACTAGCGGGGGGGCAGATACGCAGTATTTT
>TRBJ1-2|TRBV5-4|-|-
CASSPRQSGYTF
TGTGCCAGCAGCCCCCGGCAATCCGGCTACACCTTC
>TRBJ2-4|TRBV4-1|-|-
CASSQDRGSLAKNIQYF
TGCGCCAGCAGCCAAGATAGAGGATCTCTAGCCAAAAACATTCAGTACTTC
>TRBJ1-3|TRBV6-2/TRBV6-3|few|-
CASSYSRTTPDNVVPGNTIYF
TGTGCCAGCAGTTACTCCCGAACGACCCCAGATAACGTCGTTCCTGGAAACACCATATATTTT
>TRBJ2-4|TRBV28|-|-
CAIQGEYIQYF
TGTGCCATACAGGGAGAGTACATTCAGTACTTC
>TRBJ2-1|TRBV23-1|-|TRBD2
CASPHGGVAPTSGGPNEQFF
TGCGCCAGTCCCCATGGGGGGGTAGCCCCTACGAGCGGGGGGCCCAATGAGCAGTTCTTC
>TRBJ2-7|TRBV30|-|TRBD1
CAWHRTGGGEQYF
TGTGCCTGGCACCGGACAGGGGGTGGCGAGCAGTACTTC
>TRBJ1-3|TRBV18|-|-
CASSPKQLNSGNTIYF
TGTGCCAGCTCACCTAAACAGCTAAACTCTGGAAACACCATATATTTT
>TRBJ1-5|TRBV2|-|-
CASRDAGTQHF
TGTGCCAGCAGGGACGCCGGGACCCAGCATTTT
>TRBJ2-3|TRBV2|-|-
CASILGGATDTQYF
TGTGCCAGCATTTTAGGTGGGGCCACAGATACGCAGTATTTT
>TRBJ2-7|TRBV27|-|TRBD1
CASSPSGQNHEQYF
TGTGCCAGCAGCCCATCGGGACAGAACCACGAGCAGTACTTC
>TRBJ1-6|TRBV18|-|-
CASSPGDRYNSPLHF
TGTGCCAGCTCACCAGGCGACAGGTATAATTCACCCCTCCACTTT
>TRBJ1-1|TRBV6-6|-|TRBD1
CASRDLDRGGTEAFF
TGTGCCAGCAGGGACTTAGACAGGGGTGGAACTGAAGCTTTCTTT
>TRBJ1-4|TRBV24-1|-|TRBD1
CATSESGTANEKLFF
TGTGCCACCAGTGAGTCCGGGACAGCTAATGAAAAACTGTTTTTT
>TRBJ2-1|TRBV30|-|-
CASDTPGLKQFF
TGTGCCAGCGACACACCGGGGCTCAAGCAGTTCTTC
>TRBJ2-7|TRBV4-1|once|TRBD2
CASSQDSGLAPYEQYF
TGCGCCAGCAGCCAAGATTCTGGACTAGCGCCCTACGAGCAGTACTTC
>TRBJ2-1|TRBV19|-|-
CASSIGFFRRPGTEGPSSYNEQFF
TGTGCCAGTAGTATCGGCTTTTTCAGACGTCCCGGGACGGAGGGCCCGAGCTCCTACAATGAGCAGTTCTTC
>TRBJ2-1|TRBV30|-|TRBD2
CAWTSMRTSGGAYEQFF
TGTGCCTGGACCTCTATGAGGACTAGCGGGGGGGCGTACGAGCAGTTCTTC
>TRBJ2-2|TRBV7-2|-|-
CASSSGFVNTGELFF
TGTGCCAGCAGTTCCGGGTTCGTGAACACCGGGGAGCTGTTTTTT
>TRBJ1-1|TRBV29-1|-|-
CSGTGHKNTEAFF
TGCAGCGGAACGGGACACAAGAACACTGAAGCTTTCTTT
>TRBJ1-1|TRBV9|-|-
CASSVGDTRLNTEAFF
TGTGCCAGCAGCGTAGGGGACACCCGATTGAACACTGAAGCTTTCTTT
>TRBJ2-1|TRBV5-1|-|-
CASSFGESSYNEQFF
TGCGCCAGCAGCTTCGGCGAGAGCTCCTACAATGAGCAGTTCTTC
>TRBJ2-6|TRBV20-1|-|-
CSASLAGANVLTF
TGCAGTGCTAGTCTCGCCGGGGCCAACGTCCTGACTTTC
>TRBJ2-1|TRBV7-2|-|-
CASSLGYDNEQFF
TGTGCCAGCAGCTTAGGCTACGACAATGAGCAGTTCTTC
>TRBJ1-2|TRBV6-2/TRBV6-3|few|-
CASSWGRKVGYTF
TGTGCCAGCAGTTGGGGACGGAAGGTTGGCTACACCTTC
>TRBJ2-3|TRBV6-4|few|-
CASSSSSTDTQYF
TGTGCCAGCAGTTCATCTAGCACAGATACGCAGTATTTT
>TRBJ2-3|TRBV9|-|TRBD2
CASSGPPGLAADTQYF
TGTGCCAGCAGCGGCCCCCCGGGACTAGCCGCAGATACGCAGTATTTT
>TRBJ1-2|TRBV2|-|-
CASSLSVGANYGYTF
TGTGCCAGCAGTCTGAGCGTTGGGGCTAACTATGGCTACACCTTC
>TRBJ2-1|TRBV7-3|-|-
CASSFGAGTSYNEQFF
TGTGCCAGCAGCTTTGGGGCGGGAACCTCCTACAATGAGCAGTTCTTC
>TRBJ1-1|TRBV7-8|-|-
CASRSGRVTPNTEAFF
TGTGCCAGCAGGAGTGGTAGGGTTACTCCGAACACTGAAGCTTTCTTT